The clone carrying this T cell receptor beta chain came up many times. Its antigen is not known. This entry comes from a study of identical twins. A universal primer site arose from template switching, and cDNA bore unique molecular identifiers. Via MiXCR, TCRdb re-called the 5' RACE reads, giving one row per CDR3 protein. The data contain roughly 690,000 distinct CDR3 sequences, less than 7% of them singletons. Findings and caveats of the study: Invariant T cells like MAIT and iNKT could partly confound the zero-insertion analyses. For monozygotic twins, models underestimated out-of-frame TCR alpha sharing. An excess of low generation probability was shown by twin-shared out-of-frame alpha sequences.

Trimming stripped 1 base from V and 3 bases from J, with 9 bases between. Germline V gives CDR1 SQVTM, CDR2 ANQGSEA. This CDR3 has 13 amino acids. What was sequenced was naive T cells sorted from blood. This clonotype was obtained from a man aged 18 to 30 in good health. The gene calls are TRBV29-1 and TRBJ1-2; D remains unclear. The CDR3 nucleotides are TGCAGCGTTGAAGGTGCTGGGCACTATGGCTACACCTTC. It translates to CSVEGAGHYGYTF.